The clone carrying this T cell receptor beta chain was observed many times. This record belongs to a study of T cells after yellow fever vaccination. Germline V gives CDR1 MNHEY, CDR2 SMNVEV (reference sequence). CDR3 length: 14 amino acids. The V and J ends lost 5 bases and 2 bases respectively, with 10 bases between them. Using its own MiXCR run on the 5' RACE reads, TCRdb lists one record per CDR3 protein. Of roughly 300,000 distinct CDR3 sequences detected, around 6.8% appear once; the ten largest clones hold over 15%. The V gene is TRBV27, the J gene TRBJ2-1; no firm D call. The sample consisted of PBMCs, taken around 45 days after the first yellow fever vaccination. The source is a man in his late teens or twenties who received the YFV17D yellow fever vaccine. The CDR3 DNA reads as TGTGCCAGCAGTGGCACCCGGGCCTACAATGAGCAGTTCTTC. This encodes CASSGTRAYNEQFF.